These 8 T cell receptor beta chains share one sample of origin, sequenced in a study of shared clonotypes between healthy human individuals. TCRdb's copy holds only in-frame clones and misses some; the assay was immunoSEQ multiplex PCR. The table includes a few million clones, approximately 93% detected once. The sequencing sample was made of naive CD4+ T cells from PBMCs. Subset noted: CD45RA+ positively selected. The receptors originated from a man aged 18 to 30 in good health. Some clones in this sample may be carry-over from other donors' samples.

V usage is TRBV19 and J usage is TRBJ1-1, with D tentatively TRBD1 (6 bases). V lost 6 bases, J lost 7 bases, and 21 bases lay in between. This CDR3 is built from 15 residues. Germline assignment: CDR1 LNHDA and CDR2 SQIVND (reference sequence). CDR3 amino acids: CASRRTEYRANEAFF. CDR3 DNA: TGTGCCAGTAGGAGAACAGAGTACAGGGCCAATGAAGCTTTCTTT.

This rearrangement joins TRBV19 to TRBJ2-7; TRBD1 aligns across 7 bases. Losses at the gene ends were 7 bases for V and 0 bases for J; bases not matched to a gene: 9. This CDR3 region has 15 residues. CDR1 and CDR2 from the germline V gene are LNHDA and SQIVND (reference sequence). The CDR3 DNA is TGTGCCAGTACTGATGGGACAGCCAACTCCTACGAGCAGTACTTC. The encoded protein is CASTDGTANSYEQYF.

The chain employs TRBV7-2 and TRBJ2-5; D gene unclear. Germline loops: CDR1 SGHTA, CDR2 FQGNSA. This CDR3 has 15 amino acids. V shed 1 base and J shed 5 bases, with 14 bases lying between them. CDR3 residues: CASSLGFVSSETQYF. As DNA, the CDR3 is TGTGCCAGCAGCTTAGGGTTCGTAAGCTCTGAGACCCAGTACTTC.

The chain couples TRBV10-2 to TRBJ2-7; D is undetermined. The CDR3 loop spans 12 amino acids. V was cut by 8 bases and J by 1 base, with 9 bases left in between. Germline V gene data show CDR1 as WSHSY and CDR2 as SAAADI. CDR3 in amino acids: CASRTDSYEQYF. The CDR3 DNA is TGCGCCAGCCGGACGGATTCCTACGAGCAGTACTTC.

The chain is built from TRBV7-6 and TRBJ1-5; the D is unclear. The CDR3 extends over 15 amino acids. The germline CDR1 and CDR2 sequences are SGHVS and FNYEAQ. V lost 5 bases, J lost 0 bases, and 11 bases lay in between. The CDR3 sequence: CASSPHGNSNQPQHF. In nucleotides, the CDR3 is TGTGCCAGCAGCCCCCATGGGAATAGCAATCAGCCCCAGCATTTT.

The chain carries TRBV18 and TRBJ2-7, with TRBD1 matching over 10 bases. Trimming cost V 1 base and J 3 bases; bases outside gene matches: 12. Germline V gives CDR1 KGHSH, CDR2 LQKENI. The CDR3 has 18 residues. Here the CDR3 reads CASSPLKTGGEEGYEQYF. The DNA for the CDR3 is TGTGCCAGCTCACCACTCAAGACAGGGGGCGAGGAAGGCTACGAGCAGTACTTC.

This clone is a singleton in its sample. The chain uses TRBV9 and TRBJ2-1; TRBD1 aligns across 8 bases. CDR1 SGDLS and CDR2 YYNGEE come from the germline V gene. The junction had 6 bases not matched to a gene; V was cut back by 3 bases and J by 7 bases. The CDR3 covers 14 residues. The CDR3 spells CASSAETGVNEQFF. DNA of the CDR3: TGTGCCAGCAGCGCGGAGACAGGGGTTAATGAGCAGTTCTTC.

V usage is TRBV10-3 and J usage is TRBJ1-1, with D possibly TRBD1 on 6 matching bases. The germline V gene has CDR1 ENHRY and CDR2 SYGVKD. The ends were cut back, 3 bases at V and 4 bases at J, with 15 bases in the middle. The CDR3 totals 15 residues. The CDR3 region is CAISDRGGLGTEAFF. The CDR3 coding sequence is TGTGCCATCAGTGACAGGGGTGGGCTGGGCACTGAAGCTTTCTTT.